This T cell receptor beta chain was observed in a study of Ad26.COV2.S vaccination and SARS-CoV-2 variants. V was trimmed by 10 bases and J by 1 base, leaving 13 bases between them. CDR1 MNHEY and CDR2 SVGAGI come from the germline V gene. This CDR3 has 13 amino acids. The treatment is: 15 to 20 received Ad26.COV2.S at low or high dose, single or two shots; several received placebo; per-sample allocation not given. Sampling was done on day 63 after the first vaccine or placebo injection. Method: immunoSEQ multiplex PCR; TCRdb's copy keeps in-frame clones and lacks some. The data contain about 440,000 clones, 90% of them seen just once; the ten biggest clones take up about 4.1%.

This chain connects TRBV6-5 to TRBJ1-1; no clear D. The specimen was peripheral blood, collected in a trial of Ad26.COV2.S vaccine versus placebo. The origin of this receptor is a person aged 18 to 59 who received the Ad26.COV2.S COVID-19 vaccine or a placebo. Here the CDR3 reads CATSTRGNTEAFF. Here the CDR3 DNA reads TGTGCCACCTCCACCCGGGGGAACACTGAAGCTTTCTTT.